The 10 T cell receptor beta chains below come from one sample, sequenced in a study of T-cell reconstitution after alpha-beta-depleted transplantation in children. This sample's TCRbeta library carried unique molecular identifier barcodes. Each CDR3 protein is one row after TCRdb ran MiXCR on the PCR reads. The profile shows 600,000 to 700,000 distinct CDR3 sequences, about 15% of them singletons. The sequences come from PBMCs from the stem cell graft donor, collected from the stem cell graft. The receptors shown here come from a human donor who donated a stem cell graft to a child with acute myeloid leukemia.

Only a few counts were recorded for this clonotype. The chain couples TRBV20-1 to TRBJ2-3, with TRBD2 as a possible D gene (5 bases). The CDR3 loop spans 15 amino acids. From germline, CDR1 is DFQATT and CDR2 SNEGSKA (reference sequence). Trimming left V 5 bases short and J 0 bases short, with 15 bases between. This CDR3 is CSALWRASSTDTQYF. The CDR3 DNA follows: TGCAGTGCTCTCTGGCGGGCCTCTAGCACAGATACGCAGTATTTT.

In its sample, this clonotype was seen many times. The V call is TRBV7-9, the J call TRBJ2-5, with D possibly TRBD1 on 5 matching bases. The CDR3 sequence is 13 residues long. V lost 0 bases to trimming and J lost 13 bases, with 15 bases between them. Germline values: CDR1 SEHNR, CDR2 FQNEAQ (reference sequence). The CDR3 protein is CASSLARQRYTYF. CDR3 DNA: TGTGCCAGCAGCTTAGCAAGACAGAGGTATACGTACTTC.

As to this clonotype: Being one base from a much bigger clone, this may be a read error. This chain connects TRBV15 to TRBJ2-1, with unresolved D. V was pared by 3 bases and J by 6 bases, with 12 bases between. CDR3 length equals 14 residues. Germline V CDR1 and CDR2: LNHNV, YYDKDF (reference sequence). CDR3 residues: CATSSQVQPNEQFF. For the CDR3, the DNA is TGTGCCACCAGCAGTCAGGTACAGCCCAATGAGCAGTTCTTC.

Ten or more counts support this clonotype. The rearrangement joins TRBV5-1 to TRBJ1-2; the match to TRBD1 covers 8 bases. V lost 0 bases, J lost 4 bases, and 8 bases stayed unmatched. The CDR3 consists of 16 residues. Germline V lookup: CDR1 SGHRS, CDR2 YFSETQ. The CDR3 DNA reads TGCGCCAGCAGCTTGGGACAGGGGCTTCGGAGCTATGGCTACACCTTC. Translation: CASSLGQGLRSYGYTF.

This clonotype was counted at least ten times. A read error may produce the germline difference seen at one junction end. The rearrangement uses TRBV29-1 and TRBJ1-1; perhaps TRBD1 as D (5 bases). Germline V gene sequence: CDR1 SQVTM, CDR2 ANQGSEA. The CDR3 is made up of 10 amino acids. The CDR3: CSVSDLYGTF. CDR3 sequence (DNA): TGCAGCGTTTCGGACCTTTACGGGACCTTT.

The rearrangement links TRBV6-2 or TRBV6-3 to TRBJ1-5; 8 positions match TRBD1. CDR3 length: 15 residues. Germline CDR1 MNHEY, CDR2 SVGEGT. The V segment lost 5 bases and the J segment 2 bases; nucleotides outside the gene matches: 5. The CDR3 nucleotides read TGTGCCAGCAGTAGCAGGGGGCTCGGCAATCAGCCCCAGCATTTT. Amino acids: CASSSRGLGNQPQHF.

The chain carries TRBV11-3 and TRBJ1-1, with 7 bases identical to TRBD1. This CDR3 has 15 residues. V was pared by 5 bases and J by 0 bases, with 6 bases of the junction left unmatched. The germline CDR1 and CDR2 sequences are SGHNT and YENEEA. This CDR3 reads CASSPRDRMNTEAFF. In nucleotides, the CDR3 is TGTGCCAGCAGCCCCCGGGACAGAATGAACACTGAAGCTTTCTTT.

This clonotype was counted ten times or more. The junction departs from germline at one end; a sequencing error may be responsible. The CDR3 sequence is CASSFRGRQAQVF. The CDR3 region has the DNA TGTGCCAGCAGCTTCCGAGGGCGGCAGGCGCAAGTCTTC. The V gene is TRBV7-2, the J gene TRBJ2-1, with a tentative D call TRBD2 (5 bases). The CDR3 loop spans 13 amino acids. Per germline, CDR1 SGHTA and CDR2 FQGNSA.

This clonotype was observed many times. The rearrangement uses TRBV29-1 and TRBJ2-1; D could derive from TRBD1 or TRBD2 (5 bases each). The germline CDR1 and CDR2 sequences are SQVTM and ANQGSEA. The ends were cut back, 3 bases at V and 5 bases at J, with 17 bases in the middle. This CDR3 has 15 amino acids. The CDR3: CSVDFRGFTNNEQFF. CDR3 in DNA: TGCAGCGTTGATTTTCGGGGCTTTACTAACAATGAGCAGTTCTTC.

This clonotype was observed a handful of times. The CDR3 sequence: CASSPEDSGTVTGELFF. The DNA for the CDR3 is TGTGCCAGCAGCCCCGAGGATAGCGGGACCGTCACCGGGGAGCTGTTTTTT. The chain couples TRBV12-3 or TRBV12-4 to TRBJ2-2, with 8 nucleotides matching TRBD2. Trimming at V came to 6 bases and at J to 4 bases, leaving 13 bases not matched to a gene. The CDR3 has 17 amino acids.